What follows are 15 T cell receptor beta chains derived from one specimen sequenced in a study of Graves' ophthalmopathy and Graves' hyperthyroidism. The authors amplified TCR beta CDR3 regions from RNA transcripts. First-round RT-PCR relied on HTBI primers, and a second-round multiplex PCR came next. Each CDR3 protein gets one entry after TCRdb re-called the multiplex PCR reads with MiXCR. The sample shows around 400,000 distinct CDR3 sequences, around 20% of them seen only once. The sequencing sample was made of peripheral blood. Receptors originate from a woman aged 18 to 35 with stable Graves' hyperthyroidism.

Ten or more counts support this clonotype. The V gene is TRBV10-3, the J gene TRBJ1-1, with no clear D. The CDR3 is made up of 13 amino acids. Germline V CDR1 and CDR2: ENHRY, SYGVKD. Trimming shortened V by 0 bases and J by 4 bases, and 6 bases separated the two germline ends. The DNA of the CDR3 is TGTGCCATCAGTGAGTCGGAAGGCACTGAAGCTTTCTTT. Encoded protein: CAISESEGTEAFF.

V is TRBV5-5 and J is TRBJ1-5, with a weak D call TRBD1 (6 bases). Trimming took 0 bases from V and 7 from J, leaving 14 bases between them. This CDR3 is 15 amino acids long. The germline CDR1 and CDR2 sequences are SGHKS and YYEKEE (reference sequence). CDR3 loop: CASSLGDTAIQPQHF. The CDR3 DNA reads as TGTGCCAGCAGCTTGGGGGACACGGCCATCCAGCCCCAGCATTTT.

About this clonotype: At one boundary the junction diverges from the germline segment, which might be a read error. This sequence joins TRBV2 and TRBJ1-1; D unclear. The CDR3 loop spans 14 amino acids. The germline V gene has CDR1 SNHLY and CDR2 FYNNEI. CDR3 DNA sequence: TGTGCCAGCACCGCTCGGCGAGAGAACACTGAAGCTCTCTTT. Translation: CASTARRENTEALF.

In its sample, this clonotype was seen once. V and J are TRBV6-1 and TRBJ2-2; 8 nucleotides line up with TRBD1. This CDR3 comprises 15 residues. The germline gives CDR1 MNHNS, CDR2 SASEGT. Trimming at V came to 6 bases and at J to 0 bases, leaving 3 bases not matched to a gene. The CDR3 reads CASSRTGPNTGELFF. The DNA for the CDR3 is TGTGCCAGCAGCAGGACAGGGCCGAACACCGGGGAGCTGTTTTTT.

The chain couples TRBV12-3 or TRBV12-4 to TRBJ2-7; no clear D. The CDR3 totals 13 residues. V was clipped by 9 bases and J by 2 bases, with 14 bases between them. Here the CDR3 reads CASGTDVAYEQYF. Here the CDR3 DNA reads TGTGCCAGTGGAACAGACGTAGCCTACGAGCAGTACTTC.

This clonotype has at least ten counts. The genes are TRBV6-5 and TRBJ1-6; D is uncertain. V lost 0 bases, J lost 5 bases, and 5 bases lay in between. The CDR3 has 14 residues. CDR1 MNHEY and CDR2 SVGAGI come from the germline V gene. CDR3 protein: CASSYSTDNSPLHF. In DNA, the CDR3 is TGTGCCAGCAGTTACTCAACAGATAATTCACCCCTCCACTTT.

This clonotype was picked up many times. The rearrangement links TRBV6-1 to TRBJ1-2; D not resolved. Per the germline V gene, CDR1 is MNHNS and CDR2 is SASEGT. Trimming shortened V by 5 bases and J by 0 bases, and 7 bases separated the two germline ends. The length of the CDR3 is 13 residues. CDR3 in DNA: TGTGCCAGCAGTCCTGGGACTAACTATGGCTACACCTTC. It encodes CASSPGTNYGYTF.

This clonotype was detected many times. The chain couples TRBV6-1 to TRBJ1-2; 7 bases align to TRBD1. Germline loops: CDR1 MNHNS, CDR2 SASEGT. J gave up 4 bases and V 1 base, and 6 bases lay outside the gene matches. CDR3 size: 15 residues. CDR3 bases: TGTGCCAGCAGTGAAGGGACAGGCCCCCTCTATGGCTACACCTTC. Protein: CASSEGTGPLYGYTF.

The sample holds many counts of this clonotype. The V and J genes are TRBV12-3 or TRBV12-4 and TRBJ1-1; D not resolved. V was pared by 7 bases and J by 0 bases, with 12 bases between. The CDR3 spans 14 residues. CDR3 region: CASNDLLMNTEAFF. In nucleotides, the CDR3 is TGTGCCAGCAACGACTTATTGATGAACACTGAAGCTTTCTTT.

This clonotype has ten or more counts. The rearrangement links TRBV28 to TRBJ2-7; perhaps TRBD2 as D (5 bases). From germline, CDR1 is MDHEN and CDR2 SYDVKM. V was clipped by 2 bases and J by 5 bases, with 16 bases between them. CDR3 length equals 15 residues. The CDR3 loop is CASSLVRSPRDEQYF. CDR3 bases: TGTGCCAGCAGTTTAGTGCGGTCCCCGAGGGACGAGCAGTACTTC.

This clonotype showed up many times. The chain uses TRBV6-5 and TRBJ2-7; TRBD1 might be the D (5 bases). The CDR3 covers 14 residues. Germline CDR1 and CDR2: MNHEY and SVGAGI. V dropped 0 bases and J dropped 3 bases, with 9 bases sitting between them. The CDR3 reads CASSYSRQNYEQYF. For the CDR3, the DNA is TGTGCCAGCAGTTACTCTAGACAGAACTACGAGCAGTACTTC.

This clonotype occurred many times. This sequence joins TRBV5-1 and TRBJ1-5; D gene unclear. The V end lost 2 bases, the J end lost 7 bases, and 13 bases lay between the germline ends. The length of the CDR3 is 14 residues. Per the germline V gene, CDR1 is SGHRS and CDR2 is YFSETQ. The CDR3 spells CASSLTGREQPQHF. For the CDR3, the DNA is TGCGCCAGCAGCTTAACCGGGCGGGAACAGCCCCAGCATTTT. Complete variable domain (other parts from reference TRBV5-1 and TRBJ1-5): KAGVTQTPRYLIKTRGQQVTLSCSPISGHRSVSWYQQTPGQGLQFLFEYFSETQRNKGNFPGRFSGRQFSNSRSEMNVSTLELGDSALYLCASSLTGREQPQHFGDGTRLSIL.

V usage is TRBV6-1 and J usage is TRBJ1-2, with D uncertain. The CDR3 has 14 amino acids. Trimming cost V 7 bases and J 0 bases, with 12 bases left between them. CDR1 MNHNS and CDR2 SASEGT come from the germline V gene. The CDR3 sequence is CASILEVANYGYTF. DNA for the CDR3: TGTGCCAGCATCCTAGAGGTAGCTAACTATGGCTACACCTTC.

The chain is built from TRBV28 and TRBJ1-1; possibly TRBD1 for D (6 bases). The length of the CDR3 is 15 residues. CDR1 is MDHEN, CDR2 SYDVKM, per germline. V shed 7 bases and J shed 5 bases, with 20 bases lying between them. In DNA form, the CDR3 reads TGTGCCAGCATCCCATGGGGGGGGCGGAGGACTGAAGCTTTCTTT. Protein: CASIPWGGRRTEAFF.

This clonotype has more than one count but fewer than ten. The V gene is TRBV15, the J gene TRBJ1-5; TRBD1 agrees at 8 bases. Per the germline V gene, CDR1 is LNHNV and CDR2 is YYDKDF (reference sequence). After removal of 6 bases from V and 4 bases from J, the junction contained 5 bases not matched to a gene. This CDR3 has 14 amino acids. CDR3 sequence: CATSNYRGNQPQHF. CDR3 DNA: TGTGCCACCAGTAATTACAGGGGGAATCAGCCCCAGCATTTT.